Listed here are 29 T cell receptor beta chains from one sample, sequenced in a study of shared clonotypes between healthy human individuals. Profiled with immunoSEQ multiplex PCR; TCRdb holds only in-frame clones, not every one. The sample has 330,000 or so clones, over 70% seen once. The sequenced sample was memory CD4+ T cells sorted from blood. The sample's subset: CD45RA-negative fraction. These receptors originate from a man aged 30 to 39 in good health.

This chain joins TRBV28 and TRBJ1-5; 9 positions match TRBD1. With 10 bases clipped from V and 1 base from J, the junction kept 5 bases outside the gene matches. The CDR3 covers 14 residues. CDR1 is MDHEN and CDR2 is SYDVKM in the germline V gene. The CDR3 sequence: CANQGTGSNQPQHF. Here the CDR3 DNA reads TGTGCCAACCAAGGGACAGGGAGCAATCAGCCCCAGCATTTT.

The rearrangement joins TRBV10-2 to TRBJ2-7, with a tentative D call TRBD2 (5 bases). V lost 5 bases, J lost 0 bases, and 11 bases lay in between. This CDR3 is 14 amino acids long. Germline V gene data show CDR1 as WSHSY and CDR2 as SAAADI. Here the CDR3 DNA reads TGCGCCAGCAGTCAAGCGGTACCCTCCTACGAGCAGTACTTC. Protein: CASSQAVPSYEQYF.

This chain joins TRBV5-1 and TRBJ2-5; 8 positions match TRBD1. The length of the CDR3 is 15 residues. The ends lost 2 bases at V and 4 bases at J; junction bases unmatched: 7. Germline V lookup: CDR1 SGHRS, CDR2 YFSETQ. The chain's CDR3 is CASSLGQGWGETQYF. The DNA of the CDR3 is TGCGCCAGCAGCTTAGGACAGGGTTGGGGAGAGACCCAGTACTTC. Looking up the rest from reference TRBV5-1 and TRBJ2-5 gives the full variable domain: KAGVTQTPRYLIKTRGQQVTLSCSPISGHRSVSWYQQTPGQGLQFLFEYFSETQRNKGNFPGRFSGRQFSNSRSEMNVSTLELGDSALYLCASSLGQGWGETQYFGPGTRLLVL.

This clone was seen only once. The rearrangement joins TRBV6-5 to TRBJ2-1; 8 bases fit TRBD2. Germline CDR1 is MNHEY and CDR2 is SVGAGI. With V trimmed by 4 bases and J by 4 bases, 6 bases remained unmatched. This CDR3 region has 15 residues. CDR3 sequence: CASSFLAGGYNEQFF. CDR3 nucleotide sequence: TGTGCCAGCAGTTTCCTAGCGGGTGGGTACAATGAGCAGTTCTTC.

The chain employs TRBV6-5 and TRBJ2-3; D gene unclear. The CDR3 runs 14 residues. The V gene's germline CDR1 is MNHEY and CDR2 SVGAGI. V was cut by 6 bases and J by 2 bases, with 12 bases left in between. The CDR3 nucleotides are TGTGCCAGCAGACAGACGCGTGACACAGATACGCAGTATTTT. Its protein product is CASRQTRDTDTQYF.

The chain combines TRBV19 with TRBJ2-3; the D gene is possibly TRBD1 (5 bases). The germline V and J ends were trimmed by 6 bases and 1 base, with 8 bases remaining between them. Germline assignment: CDR1 LNHDA and CDR2 SQIVND (reference sequence). This CDR3 region has 13 residues. CDR3 sequence (DNA): TGTGCCAGTAGCCCGACAGGCACAGATACGCAGTATTTT. As protein: CASSPTGTDTQYF.

The chain employs TRBV7-2 and TRBJ2-5, with 7 bases lining up with TRBD2. This CDR3 comprises 14 residues. Germline CDR1 reads SGHTA; CDR2 reads FQGNSA. J gave up 0 bases and V 4 bases, and 2 bases lay outside the gene matches. This CDR3 reads CASSYGTNQETQYF. The CDR3 DNA sequence: TGTGCCAGCAGCTATGGGACTAACCAAGAGACCCAGTACTTC.

The chain links TRBV5-6 to TRBJ2-2, with 7 bases matching TRBD2. CDR3 length equals 15 residues. J lost 8 bases, V lost 0 bases, and 7 bases had no gene match. CDR1 SGHDT and CDR2 YYEEEE come from the germline V gene. CDR3 in DNA: TGTGCCAGCAGCTTGGCAGCGGGACCGAGGGGGGAGCTGTTTTTT. Translating it yields CASSLAAGPRGELFF.

In its sample, this clone was seen many times. This chain links TRBV10-2 with TRBJ2-1; 7 bases map to TRBD2. Germline V gene data show CDR1 as WSHSY and CDR2 as SAAADI. V gave up 1 base and J gave up 7 bases; unmatched junction bases: 4. The length of the CDR3 is 14 residues. The CDR3 region has the DNA TGCGCCAGCAGTGAGTGGACTAGGTCGAATGAGCAGTTCTTC. Protein product: CASSEWTRSNEQFF.

The rearrangement joins TRBV29-1 to TRBJ2-3; the match to TRBD1 covers 12 bases. Germline values: CDR1 SQVTM, CDR2 ANQGSEA. CDR3 size: 18 residues. The ends lost 6 bases at V and 5 bases at J; junction bases unmatched: 18. CDR3 nucleotide sequence: TGCAGCGTCCCGGGACAGGGGGCGCGTCCGGGATGGGGAGATACGCAGTATTTT. This encodes CSVPGQGARPGWGDTQYF.

The V gene is TRBV5-6, the J gene TRBJ2-3; TRBD1 matches 9 bases. Germline lookup yields CDR1 SGHDT and CDR2 YYEEEE. CDR3 size: 15 residues. Losses at the gene ends were 4 bases for V and 1 base for J; bases not matched to a gene: 4. The CDR3 DNA reads TGTGCCAGCAGCATAGGGACAGGGCGCACAGATACGCAGTATTTT. It codes for CASSIGTGRTDTQYF.

This chain links TRBV7-9 with TRBJ2-5, with TRBD2 matching over 7 bases. The CDR3 is 15 residues long. Germline trimming cut 5 bases from V and 4 bases from J; bases unmatched to any gene: 10. The V gene's germline CDR1 is SEHNR and CDR2 FQNEAQ (reference sequence). This chain's CDR3 is CASSPRDYSGETQYF. DNA for the CDR3: TGTGCCAGCAGCCCACGGGACTATTCGGGAGAGACCCAGTACTTC.

This chain joins TRBV19 and TRBJ2-3, with TRBD1 identical over 9 bases. Per the germline V gene, CDR1 is LNHDA and CDR2 is SQIVND (reference sequence). The V gene end was trimmed by 6 bases and the J gene end by 5 bases; junction bases not matched to a gene: 9. The CDR3 has 15 amino acids. CDR3 amino acids: CASSFGTGGRDTQYF. CDR3 DNA sequence: TGTGCCAGTAGCTTCGGTACAGGGGGCCGAGATACGCAGTATTTT.

The chain recombines TRBV2 with TRBJ2-7; D possibly uses TRBD1 or TRBD2 (6 bases each). Trimming removed 8 bases from V and 1 base from J, with 18 bases in between. CDR3 length: 15 amino acids. Germline lookup yields CDR1 SNHLY and CDR2 FYNNEI. CDR3 bases: TGTGCCAGCGAAACCCAAGGGGGGACTTCCTACGAGCAGTACTTC. Its protein product is CASETQGGTSYEQYF.

The chain carries TRBV29-1 and TRBJ2-5; tentatively, D is TRBD1 or TRBD2 (5 bases each). The J call may be in error: the DNA end matches TRBJ2-7 better. This CDR3 spans 14 amino acids. Germline lookup yields CDR1 SQVTM and CDR2 ANQGSEA. CDR3: CSAGMYTGYGEQYF. In DNA, the CDR3 is TGCAGCGCCGGGATGTACACAGGATATGGCGAGCAGTACTTC.

As to this clone: At one boundary the junction diverges from the germline segment, which might be a read error. CDR3 sequence (DNA): TGTGCTAGCAGCTTAGTAGCGGGTAGCACAGATACGCAGTATTTT. Translation: CASSLVAGSTDTQYF. This sequence joins TRBV7-7 and TRBJ2-3; 7 positions agree with TRBD2. Germline lookup yields CDR1 SSHAT and CDR2 FNYEAQ (reference sequence). The CDR3 has 15 residues.

The chain employs TRBV2 and TRBJ1-1, with TRBD1 as a possible D gene (5 bases). Germline V gene data show CDR1 as SNHLY and CDR2 as FYNNEI. Trimming cost V 6 bases and J 3 bases, with 11 bases left between them. The CDR3 runs to 13 residues. CDR3 coding DNA: TGTGCCAGCAGCCCTCGGGGGGACACTGAAGCTTTCTTT. This gives the protein CASSPRGDTEAFF.

The gene calls are TRBV19 and TRBJ1-1; no reliable D call. There are 13 residues in the CDR3. The germline V gene encodes CDR1 LNHDA and CDR2 SQIVND (reference sequence). Deletions cut 3 bases from V and 1 base from J, with 6 bases between. CDR3 amino acids: CASSIKTNTEAFF. CDR3 coding DNA: TGTGCCAGTAGTATTAAGACGAACACTGAAGCTTTCTTT.

The chain carries TRBV7-8 and TRBJ2-3, with D possibly TRBD2 on 6 matching bases. This CDR3 has 20 residues. Per germline, CDR1 SGHVS and CDR2 FQNEAQ. V lost 4 bases to trimming and J lost 0 bases, with 26 bases between them. The DNA of the CDR3 is TGTGCCAGCAGCTACACCCCCGGGGGTTGGGCGCCTGCTAGCACAGATACGCAGTATTTT. This translates into CASSYTPGGWAPASTDTQYF.

A few counts support this clone. Other DNA sequences in the same sample also yield this CDR3. Here the CDR3 reads CASSSRGHQPQHF. The DNA of the CDR3 is TGTGCCAGCAGTTCCAGGGGCCATCAGCCCCAGCATTTT. The gene calls are TRBV27 and TRBJ1-5; tentative D call: TRBD1 (6 bases). V was trimmed by 4 bases and J by 5 bases, leaving 9 bases between them. The CDR3 extends over 13 amino acids. The germline gives CDR1 MNHEY, CDR2 SMNVEV (reference sequence).

This clone was observed a single time. The sample holds other DNA sequences that translate to the same CDR3. CDR3 nucleotide sequence: TGTGCCAGCAGCTTAGGGCAGGACACAGATACGCAGTATTTT. It encodes CASSLGQDTDTQYF. The chain is built from TRBV7-9 and TRBJ2-3; D unresolved. Germline V lookup: CDR1 SEHNR, CDR2 FQNEAQ (reference sequence). The germline V and J ends were trimmed by 1 base and 2 bases, with 7 bases remaining between them. There are 14 residues in the CDR3.

Many counts were recorded for this clone. V usage is TRBV2 and J usage is TRBJ2-7, with 8 bases aligning to TRBD2. Germline trimming cut 2 bases from V and 9 bases from J; bases unmatched to any gene: 18. The CDR3 sequence is 17 residues long. Germline V lookup: CDR1 SNHLY, CDR2 FYNNEI. The CDR3 bases are TGTGCCAGCAGTGAAAGTAAGGGCGGGAGGATCCTACGATCGCAGTACTTC. It codes for CASSESKGGRILRSQYF.

The chain combines TRBV5-8 with TRBJ1-2; D gene uncertain. This CDR3 is 14 amino acids long. Germline V lookup: CDR1 SGHTS, CDR2 YDEGEE. The V gene lost 1 base and the J gene lost 2 bases, with 9 bases spanning the gap. Here the CDR3 reads CASSLSPGNYGYTF. The CDR3, as DNA: TGTGCCAGCAGCTTGAGTCCAGGAAACTATGGCTACACCTTC.

The chain has TRBV18 and TRBJ2-3; a possible D gene is TRBD1 (7 bases). The CDR3 has 17 amino acids. V lost 0 bases and J 2 bases, leaving 15 bases between the germline ends. Germline CDR1 and CDR2: KGHSH and LQKENI. The CDR3 DNA follows: TGTGCCAGCTCACCACCTTGGCAGGGGGGACTCACAGATACGCAGTATTTT. Translating it yields CASSPPWQGGLTDTQYF.

The chain has TRBV7-8 and TRBJ2-2; 9 bases fit TRBD1. This CDR3 spans 14 amino acids. Germline CDR1 SGHVS, CDR2 FQNEAQ. V gave up 5 bases and J gave up 6 bases; unmatched junction bases: 4. CDR3 region: CASSPRTGAGELFF. In nucleotides, the CDR3 is TGTGCCAGCAGCCCACGGACAGGGGCCGGGGAGCTGTTTTTT.

This clone was counted a few times. The junction does not match germline at one end; this may be a read error. This chain uses TRBV6-1 with TRBJ2-7; 8 bases agree with TRBD2. The germline V gene has CDR1 MNHNS and CDR2 SASEGT. This CDR3 is built from 13 residues. The CDR3 region has the DNA TGTGCCAGCGTGGGACTAGGGTTCTACGTGCAGTACTTC. Amino acids: CASVGLGFYVQYF.

The chain uses TRBV30 and TRBJ2-5; D is undetermined. There are 13 residues in the CDR3. The V gene lost 2 bases and the J gene lost 2 bases, with 9 bases spanning the gap. The germline V gene encodes CDR1 GTSNPN and CDR2 SVGIG (reference sequence). The CDR3 bases are TGTGCCTGGAGTTTGGTCAGGCAAGAGACCCAGTACTTC. This sequence encodes CAWSLVRQETQYF.

The chain joins TRBV7-2 to TRBJ2-5; tentatively, D is TRBD1 (6 bases). The CDR3 has 15 residues. CDR1 and CDR2 from the germline V gene are SGHTA and FQGNSA. V lost 5 bases and J lost 5, with 18 bases in between. In DNA form, the CDR3 reads TGTGCCAGCAGCCCGGACAATGGGGGCTGGGAGACCCAGTACTTC. This codes for CASSPDNGGWETQYF.

This sequence joins TRBV19 and TRBJ1-1, with D maybe TRBD1 (5 bases). The germline V and J ends were trimmed by 4 bases and 4 bases, with 13 bases remaining between them. Germline CDR1 LNHDA, CDR2 SQIVND (reference sequence). CDR3 length equals 14 residues. CDR3 DNA: TGTGCCAGTAGTAGCAGGGTAGACGCCACTGAAGCTTTCTTT. Protein product: CASSSRVDATEAFF.